Below are 24 T cell receptor beta chains sequenced from a single sample in a study of blood T cell repertoires in COVID-19. TCRdb's table, derived via immunoSEQ multiplex PCR, lists solely in-frame clones and lacks some. The sample contains more than 85,000 clones, over 70% of which appear only once. Sequenced material: peripheral blood. The receptors come from a woman in her fifties or sixties with acute or convalescent COVID-19.

The chain has TRBV5-1 and TRBJ1-1; 7 bases fit TRBD1. Losses at the gene ends were 3 bases for V and 3 bases for J; bases not matched to a gene: 5. Germline values: CDR1 SGHRS, CDR2 YFSETQ. This CDR3 spans 14 amino acids. The CDR3 coding sequence is TGCGCCAGCAGCTGGAGGGGGCGGGACACTGAAGCTTTCTTT. Translation: CASSWRGRDTEAFF. The whole variable domain, filled in from reference TRBV5-1 and TRBJ1-1, reads KAGVTQTPRYLIKTRGQQVTLSCSPISGHRSVSWYQQTPGQGLQFLFEYFSETQRNKGNFPGRFSGRQFSNSRSEMNVSTLELGDSALYLCASSWRGRDTEAFFGQGTRLTVV.

The rearrangement links TRBV5-4 to TRBJ2-7; 8 bases match TRBD1. The CDR3 contains 15 residues. The J segment lost 4 bases and the V segment lost 4 bases, leaving 10 bases of the junction unmatched. Germline V gene lookup returns CDR1 SGHNT and CDR2 YYREEE (reference sequence). The CDR3 region has the DNA TGTGCCAGCAGCAGGATGGACAGGGCCCGTTACGAGCAGTACTTC. Translated, it gives CASSRMDRARYEQYF.

V gene TRBV6-2 or TRBV6-3 combines with J gene TRBJ1-1; D is uncertain. The CDR3 has 14 amino acids. Germline V gives CDR1 MNHEY, CDR2 SVGEGT. Trimming removed 0 bases from V and 2 bases from J, with 7 bases in between. The CDR3 loop reads CASSYSNTNTEAFF. In DNA, the CDR3 is TGTGCCAGCAGTTACTCAAACACCAACACTGAAGCTTTCTTT.

The J gene is TRBJ2-3, the V gene TRBV11-2; 7 nucleotides align to TRBD2. This CDR3 spans 15 amino acids. Germline CDR1 and CDR2: SGHAT and FQNNGV. The V segment lost 3 bases and the J segment 2 bases; nucleotides outside the gene matches: 5. The CDR3 here is CASSFSGFSTDTQYF. For the CDR3, the DNA is TGTGCCAGCAGCTTTAGCGGGTTCTCCACAGATACGCAGTATTTT.

The chain carries TRBV5-1 and TRBJ2-7, with 8 nucleotides matching TRBD1. CDR1 and CDR2 (germline): SGHRS, YFSETQ. V was clipped by 3 bases and J by 3 bases; unmatched bases: 5. The CDR3 totals 14 residues. The CDR3 DNA follows: TGCGCCAGCAGCTCCAGGGGGCCCGTCTACGAGCAGTACTTC. Amino acid sequence: CASSSRGPVYEQYF.

The chain uses TRBV4-3 and TRBJ1-4, with D hard to call. The germline gives CDR1 LGHNA, CDR2 YSLEER. V shed 0 bases and J shed 7 bases, with 12 bases lying between them. The CDR3 totals 15 residues. CDR3 bases: TGCGCCAGCAGCCAAGAATGGCAGAGGTTTGAAAAACTGTTTTTT. Protein sequence: CASSQEWQRFEKLFF.

This chain connects TRBV7-7 to TRBJ2-2; 10 bases are shared with TRBD2. The ends lost 5 bases at V and 1 base at J; junction bases unmatched: 1. The CDR3 is made up of 15 amino acids. Germline lookup yields CDR1 SSHAT and CDR2 FNYEAQ (reference sequence). The CDR3 coding sequence is TGTGCCAGCAGCCCTAGCGGGGGGAACACCGGGGAGCTGTTTTTT. Residues: CASSPSGGNTGELFF.

This clone was recorded a few times. The chain uses TRBV7-2 and TRBJ2-3; possible D gene TRBD1, 6 bases. Germline V CDR1 and CDR2: SGHTA, FQGNSA. This CDR3 is 15 amino acids long. Trimming shortened V by 5 bases and J by 4 bases, and 16 bases separated the two germline ends. The CDR3 nucleotides read TGTGCCAGCAGCCGCCTCACAGGGAGACCAGATACGCAGTATTTT. Protein sequence: CASSRLTGRPDTQYF.

CDR3 protein: CASSTGTANNSPLHF. In DNA form, the CDR3 reads TGTGCCAGCAGTACCGGGACAGCGAATAATTCACCCCTCCACTTT. The gene calls are TRBV28 and TRBJ1-6; the match to TRBD1 covers 7 bases. The CDR3 is made up of 15 amino acids. The V segment lost 5 bases and the J segment 5 bases; nucleotides outside the gene matches: 6. Per the germline V gene, CDR1 is MDHEN and CDR2 is SYDVKM.

This clone was seen just once. The genes are TRBV9 and TRBJ1-4; D is unclear. This CDR3 is built from 10 residues. The germline V gene encodes CDR1 SGDLS and CDR2 YYNGEE. Deletions cut 6 bases from V and 15 bases from J, with 12 bases between. For the CDR3, the DNA is TGTGCCAGCACCCCCGCCAGGATGTTTTTT. As protein: CASTPARMFF.

This clone was found once. The V gene is TRBV5-5, the J gene TRBJ1-2; D remains unclear. The germline V gene encodes CDR1 SGHKS and CDR2 YYEKEE (reference sequence). The length of the CDR3 is 16 residues. V was pared by 0 bases and J by 7 bases, with 19 bases between. This chain's CDR3 is CASSLGVNSLSSGYTF. CDR3 nucleotides: TGTGCCAGCAGCTTGGGTGTCAATAGCCTGAGCTCTGGCTACACCTTC.

The chain employs TRBV25-1 and TRBJ2-6; D possibly corresponds to TRBD1 (5 bases). CDR3 size: 17 residues. Germline V gene data show CDR1 as MGHDK and CDR2 as SYGVNS. The V and J ends lost 8 bases and 0 bases respectively, with 17 bases between them. The CDR3 is CASVNPRASSGANVLTF. The CDR3 region has the DNA TGTGCCAGCGTAAACCCCAGGGCAAGCTCTGGGGCCAACGTCCTGACTTTC.

On this clone: A junction boundary mismatches the germline segment, possibly from a read error. The rearrangement uses TRBV5-5 and TRBJ1-5; D uncertain. The germline CDR1 and CDR2 sequences are SGHKS and YYEKEE (reference sequence). This CDR3 has 16 amino acids. The DNA of the CDR3 is TGTGCCAGCAGCTTGCTCCCGGGGAGCAGCAGTCAGCCCCAGCATTTT. As protein: CASSLLPGSSSQPQHF.

The chain recombines TRBV7-2 with TRBJ2-7, with 7 bases identical to TRBD1. This CDR3 is built from 13 residues. V lost 5 bases, J lost 7 bases, and 8 bases stayed unmatched. Germline V gene sequence: CDR1 SGHTA, CDR2 FQGNSA. The CDR3 DNA follows: TGTGCCAGCAGCGTACAGGGGAGACGGGAGCAGTACTTC. Its protein product is CASSVQGRREQYF. The full variable domain, completed using reference TRBV7-2 and TRBJ2-7, is GAGVSQSPSNKVTEKGKDVELRCDPISGHTALYWYRQSLGQGLEFLIYFQGNSAPDKSGLPSDRFSAERTGGSVSTLTIQRTQQEDSAVYLCASSVQGRREQYFGPGTRLTVT.

This rearrangement joins TRBV7-2 to TRBJ2-7, with 14 positions matching TRBD2. The CDR3 covers 16 residues. The V gene's germline CDR1 is SGHTA and CDR2 FQGNSA. V gave up 6 bases and J gave up 3 bases; unmatched junction bases: 7. DNA for the CDR3: TGTGCCAGCAGATCTACCGGGACTAGCGGGGGCTACGAGCAGTACTTC. It yields the protein CASRSTGTSGGYEQYF.

This clone was recorded many times. Other DNA sequences from this sample encode an identical CDR3 as well. V usage is TRBV9 and J usage is TRBJ1-5; D is undetermined. CDR1 and CDR2 from the germline V gene are SGDLS and YYNGEE. The CDR3 extends over 14 amino acids. V lost 0 bases, J lost 4 bases, and 8 bases lay in between. DNA for the CDR3: TGTGCCAGCAGCGTAGATGGCAGTAATCAGCCCCAGCATTTT. Protein product: CASSVDGSNQPQHF.

The CDR3 here is CASRPKRGLNYGYTF. The CDR3, as DNA: TGTGCCAGCAGGCCCAAGAGGGGGCTAAACTATGGCTACACCTTC. The rearrangement uses TRBV5-4 and TRBJ1-2; 7 bases line up with TRBD1. V was clipped by 5 bases and J by 2 bases; unmatched bases: 9. Germline V gives CDR1 SGHNT, CDR2 YYREEE (reference sequence). The length of the CDR3 is 15 residues. The full variable domain, its missing parts supplied by reference TRBV5-4 and TRBJ1-2, is ETGVTQSPTHLIKTRGQQVTLRCSSQSGHNTVSWYQQALGQGPQFIFQYYREEENGRGNFPPRFSGLQFPNYSSELNVNALELDDSALYLCASRPKRGLNYGYTFGSGTRLTVV.

The chain couples TRBV7-9 to TRBJ2-7; D is unresolved. Germline CDR1 is SEHNR and CDR2 is FQNEAQ (reference sequence). V shed 3 bases and J shed 3 bases, with 3 bases lying between them. The CDR3 has 11 residues. CDR3 sequence reads: CASSFNYEQYF. The CDR3 region has the DNA TGTGCCAGCAGCTTTAACTACGAGCAGTACTTC.

This chain joins TRBV15 and TRBJ2-3; 9 positions match TRBD1. Germline trimming cut 3 bases from V and 4 bases from J; bases unmatched to any gene: 2. This CDR3 spans 14 amino acids. CDR1 is LNHNV and CDR2 is YYDKDF in the germline V gene (reference sequence). The CDR3 loop is CATSRGQGADTQYF. CDR3 bases: TGTGCCACCAGCAGGGGACAGGGAGCAGATACGCAGTATTTT.

This clone has more than one count but fewer than ten. In DNA form, the CDR3 reads TGCAGTGCTAATGCTAAGGCTTTCTTT. Encoded protein: CSANAKAFF. V is TRBV20-1 and J is TRBJ1-1; D unresolved. Trimming left V 4 bases short and J 11 bases short, with 8 bases between. There are 9 residues in the CDR3. Germline V gene sequence: CDR1 DFQATT, CDR2 SNEGSKA (reference sequence).

The chain employs TRBV5-4 and TRBJ2-4; 9 nucleotides align to TRBD1. In germline, CDR1 is SGHNT, CDR2 YYREEE (reference sequence). Trimming took 4 bases from V and 1 from J; bases not matched to a gene: 6. The CDR3 runs 16 residues. The CDR3, as DNA: TGTGCCAGCAGCCAACTTGGACAGGGGGCCAAAAACATTCAGTACTTC. This sequence encodes CASSQLGQGAKNIQYF.

This clone was seen only once. This rearrangement joins TRBV5-1 to TRBJ2-2, with 9 nucleotides matching TRBD1. Germline V CDR1 and CDR2: SGHRS, YFSETQ. V shed 4 bases, J shed 6 bases, and the junction held 7 bases outside the gene matches. The CDR3 consists of 15 residues. CDR3 sequence reads: CASSARTGEAGELFF. In DNA, the CDR3 is TGCGCCAGCAGCGCCAGGACAGGGGAGGCCGGGGAGCTGTTTTTT.

The rearrangement uses TRBV7-8 and TRBJ2-1, with 11 bases that match TRBD1. Germline-derived CDR1 and CDR2 are SGHVS and FQNEAQ. This CDR3 has 13 residues. The ends lost 1 base at V and 16 bases at J; junction bases unmatched: 6. CDR3 sequence: CASSLGGTGGLFF. CDR3 nucleotides: TGTGCCAGCAGCTTAGGTGGGACAGGGGGGCTCTTCTTC. The full variable domain, completed using reference TRBV7-8 and TRBJ2-1, is GAGVSQSPRYKVAKRGQDVALRCDPISGHVSLFWYQQALGQGPEFLTYFQNEAQLDKSGLPSDRFFAERPEGSVSTLKIQRTQQEDSAVYLCASSLGGTGGLFFGPGTRLTVL.

The gene calls are TRBV19 and TRBJ1-2; a weak D match, TRBD1 (6 bases). Germline V CDR1 and CDR2: LNHDA, SQIVND (reference sequence). Trimming cost V 7 bases and J 3 bases, with 15 bases left between them. This CDR3 is built from 14 residues. Here the CDR3 reads CASNRGGADYGYTF. CDR3 nucleotide sequence: TGTGCCAGTAATCGCGGGGGCGCGGACTATGGCTACACCTTC. Drawing the rest from reference TRBV19 and TRBJ1-2, the complete variable domain is DGGITQSPKYLFRKEGQNVTLSCEQNLNHDAMYWYRQDPGQGLRLIYYSQIVNDFQKGDIAEGYSVSREKKESFPLTVTSAQKNPTAFYLCASNRGGADYGYTFGSGTRLTVV.